The sequence of this T cell receptor beta chain was determined in a study of regulatory T cells in long-lasting Graves disease. Across the whole study: For a period under 3 months, newly diagnosed Graves' patients had taken antithyroid drugs. General study results and limits: Persistent patients had more shared public clonotypes (2,741) than new patients (approximately 920).

As to time point: newly diagnosed GD, antithyroid drugs for less than 3 months. PBMC-extracted RNA yielded the TCR library. Points on this clonotype: What it binds is unknown.

Trimming at V came to 1 base and at J to 7 bases, leaving 11 bases not matched to a gene. The CDR3 is 16 residues long. Germline assignment: CDR1 SGHRS and CDR2 YFSETQ. Arm-PCR with iRepertoire HTBI primers amplified the CDR3 regions for these TCR beta libraries. TCRdb redid the calling of the multiplex PCR reads with MiXCR, one entry per CDR3 protein. The profile covers over 300,000 distinct CDR3 sequences, with around 15% appearing a single time and around a fifth taken by the ten largest. Source: peripheral blood mononuclear cells (PBMCs), taken at new diagnosis, from a patient treated with antithyroid drugs. This sequence joins TRBV5-1 and TRBJ1-2; 9 bases fit TRBD1. This TCR came from a female donor with Graves disease. The CDR3, as DNA: TGCGCCAGCAGCTTGTCTCAGGGGACAGGGCCTTCTGGCTACACCTTC. This gives the protein CASSLSQGTGPSGYTF.